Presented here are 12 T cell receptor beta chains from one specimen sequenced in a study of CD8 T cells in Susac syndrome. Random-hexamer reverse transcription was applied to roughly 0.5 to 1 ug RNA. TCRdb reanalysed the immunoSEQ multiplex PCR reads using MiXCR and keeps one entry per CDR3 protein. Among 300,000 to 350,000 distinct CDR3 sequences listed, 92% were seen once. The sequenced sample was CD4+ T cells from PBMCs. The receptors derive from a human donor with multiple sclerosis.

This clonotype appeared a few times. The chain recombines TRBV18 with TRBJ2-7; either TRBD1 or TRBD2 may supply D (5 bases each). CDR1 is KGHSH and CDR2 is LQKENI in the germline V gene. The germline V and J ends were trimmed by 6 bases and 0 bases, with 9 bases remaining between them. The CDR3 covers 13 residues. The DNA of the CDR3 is TGTGCCAGCTCTCCCGGGACCTCCTACGAGCAGTACTTC. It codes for CASSPGTSYEQYF.

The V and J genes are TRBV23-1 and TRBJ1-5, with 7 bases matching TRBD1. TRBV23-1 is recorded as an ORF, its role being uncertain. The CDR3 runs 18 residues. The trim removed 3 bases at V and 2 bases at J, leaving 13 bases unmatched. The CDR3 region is CASSQERTGREGNQPQHF. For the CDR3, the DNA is TGCGCCAGCAGTCAGGAGCGGACAGGCAGGGAGGGCAATCAGCCCCAGCATTTT.

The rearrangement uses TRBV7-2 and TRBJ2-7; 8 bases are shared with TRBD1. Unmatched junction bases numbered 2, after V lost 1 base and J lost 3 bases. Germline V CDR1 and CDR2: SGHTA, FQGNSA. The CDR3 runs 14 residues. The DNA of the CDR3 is TGTGCCAGCAGCTTAGTGGACAGGGACTACGAGCAGTACTTC. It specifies CASSLVDRDYEQYF.

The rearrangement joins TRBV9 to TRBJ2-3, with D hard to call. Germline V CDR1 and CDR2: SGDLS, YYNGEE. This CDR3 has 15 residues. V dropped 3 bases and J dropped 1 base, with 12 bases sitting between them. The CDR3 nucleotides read TGTGCCAGCAGCGCAAGGTCCCAGGGCACAGATACGCAGTATTTT. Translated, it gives CASSARSQGTDTQYF.

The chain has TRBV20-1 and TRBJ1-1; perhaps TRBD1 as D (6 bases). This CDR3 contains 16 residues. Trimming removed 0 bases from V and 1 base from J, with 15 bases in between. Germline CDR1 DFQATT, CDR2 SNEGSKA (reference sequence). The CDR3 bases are TGCAGTGCTAGAGATCAGAAGACAGGCACGAACACTGAAGCTTTCTTT. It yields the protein CSARDQKTGTNTEAFF.

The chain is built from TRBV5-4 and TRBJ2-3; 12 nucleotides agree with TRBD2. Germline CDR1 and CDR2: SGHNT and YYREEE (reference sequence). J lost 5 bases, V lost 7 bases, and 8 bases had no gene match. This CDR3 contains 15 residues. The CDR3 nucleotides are TGTGCCAGCTATCTAGCGGGAGGGCCGAAAGATACGCAGTATTTT. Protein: CASYLAGGPKDTQYF.

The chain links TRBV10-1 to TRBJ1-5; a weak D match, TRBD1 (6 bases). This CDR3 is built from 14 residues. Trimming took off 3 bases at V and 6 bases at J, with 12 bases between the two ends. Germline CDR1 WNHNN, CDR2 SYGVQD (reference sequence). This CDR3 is CASSEGGRGQPQHF. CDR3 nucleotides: TGCGCCAGCAGTGAAGGGGGACGAGGTCAGCCCCAGCATTTT.

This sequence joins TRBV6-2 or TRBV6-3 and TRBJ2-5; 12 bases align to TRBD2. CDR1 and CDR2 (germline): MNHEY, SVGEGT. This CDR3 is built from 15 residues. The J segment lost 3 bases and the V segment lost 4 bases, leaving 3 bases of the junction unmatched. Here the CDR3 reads CASSSRTSGKETQYF. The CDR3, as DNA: TGTGCCAGCAGTTCAAGGACTAGCGGGAAAGAGACCCAGTACTTC.

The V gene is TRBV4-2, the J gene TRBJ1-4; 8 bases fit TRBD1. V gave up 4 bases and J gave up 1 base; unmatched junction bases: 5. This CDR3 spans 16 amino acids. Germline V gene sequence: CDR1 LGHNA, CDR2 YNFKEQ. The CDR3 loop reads CASSLPDRVTNEKLFF. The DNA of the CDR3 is TGTGCCAGCAGCCTACCGGACAGGGTAACTAATGAAAAACTGTTTTTT.

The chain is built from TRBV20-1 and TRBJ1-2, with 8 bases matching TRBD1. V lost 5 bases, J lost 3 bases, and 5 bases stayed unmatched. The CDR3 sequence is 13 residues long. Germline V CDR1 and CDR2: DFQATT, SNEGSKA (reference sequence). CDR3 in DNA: TGCAGTGCTTATGGACAGGGCGACTATGGCTACACCTTC. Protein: CSAYGQGDYGYTF.

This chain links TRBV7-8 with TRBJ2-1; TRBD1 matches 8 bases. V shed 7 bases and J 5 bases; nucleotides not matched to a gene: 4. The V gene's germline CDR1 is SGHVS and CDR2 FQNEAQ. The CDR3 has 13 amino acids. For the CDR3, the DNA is TGTGCCAGCACCCTGGACAGGGACAATGAGCAGTTCTTC. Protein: CASTLDRDNEQFF.

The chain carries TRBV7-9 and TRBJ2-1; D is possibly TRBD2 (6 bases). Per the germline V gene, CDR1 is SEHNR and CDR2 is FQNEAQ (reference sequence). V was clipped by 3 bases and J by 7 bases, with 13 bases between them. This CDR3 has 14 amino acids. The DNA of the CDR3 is TGTGCCAGCAGCTTTTCGGGAGTGGGAAATGAGCAGTTCTTC. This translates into CASSFSGVGNEQFF.